These T cell receptor beta chains were read from a single sample in a study of T cell repertoires in cytomegalovirus infection. From the reads, TCRdb called clonotypes with MiXCR, one entry per CDR3 protein. The sample has around 260,000 distinct CDR3 sequences, roughly 10% seen once. Sequences were obtained from PBMCs. The receptors come from a human donor in good health (CMV status not recorded). Some clones in this sample may be carry-over from other donors' samples. CDR3s include the opening cysteine and the closing phenylalanine or tryptophan. A clone size is listed for some rows: how often the clone was seen (once, few, many), or a class if it is expanded.

clone size	J gene	V gene	CDR3 protein
.	TRBJ1-1	TRBV20-1	CSARHRWDTEAFF
many	TRBJ2-5	TRBV6-5	CASSSPRRGGGETQYF
.	TRBJ2-7	TRBV6-6	CASRPYRDGAYEQYF
many	TRBJ2-3	TRBV6-5	CASSYSRRGGNTQYF
few	TRBJ2-2	TRBV6-1	CASNFDRGTGELFF
many	TRBJ1-1	TRBV12-3/TRBV12-4	CASSLGGGSSTEAFF
.	TRBJ2-5	TRBV5-1	CASSVGQAEETQYF
.	TRBJ1-1	TRBV14	CASSQELGTLNTEAFF
.	TRBJ1-2	TRBV19	CASSNPDRGLYGYTF
.	TRBJ2-1	TRBV7-2	CASSTRMLAGPNNEQFF
many	TRBJ1-1	TRBV28	CASSLIQMNTEAFF
.	TRBJ2-5	TRBV20-1	CSARDLGRGGGALATQYF
many	TRBJ1-2	TRBV28	CASRMTAPYGYTF
many	TRBJ1-2	TRBV7-2	CASSFDSDGYTF
many	TRBJ2-3	TRBV15	CATRAGLVDTQYF
many	TRBJ2-1	TRBV7-2	CASSFRTGGTYNEQFF
many	TRBJ1-1	TRBV13	CASSQRQGGDTEAFF
.	TRBJ1-3	TRBV6-6	CASRREASGNTIYF
.	TRBJ2-3	TRBV29-1	CSVGRQTTDTQYF
many	TRBJ1-2	TRBV7-2	CASSLPGQGAYGYTF
many	TRBJ1-6	TRBV19	CASSAGAYNSPLHF
.	TRBJ1-1	TRBV29-1	CSVAGQMNTEAFF
many	TRBJ2-7	TRBV7-2	CASSLAASRSRGEQYF
many	TRBJ2-4	TRBV7-8	CASSLSGQRAKNIQYF
.	TRBJ1-6	TRBV9	CASSVGDRGNSPLHF
many	TRBJ1-1	TRBV7-2	CASTGGLPKAFF
many	TRBJ1-2	TRBV11-3	CASSLDMSYGYTF
many	TRBJ1-5	TRBV7-2	CASSLVGTDQPQHF
.	TRBJ1-5	TRBV19	CASAEQGGRGDQPQHF
many	TRBJ2-1	TRBV12-3/TRBV12-4	CASALGAGIFDEQFF
few	TRBJ2-7	TRBV18	CASSPNLGREYEQYF
many	TRBJ2-5	TRBV7-2	CASSDRGRGETQYF
many	TRBJ1-5	TRBV7-2	CASSLTGFRDSLQHF
many	TRBJ1-5	TRBV12-3/TRBV12-4	CASSLALGYSNQPQHF
.	TRBJ1-2	TRBV7-2	CASSARQGLFGYTF
few	TRBJ2-1	TRBV19	CASINLAGGNEQFF
many	TRBJ2-3	TRBV11-2	CASSLKRGAGTTQYF
many	TRBJ2-2	TRBV7-2	CASRGTSTPGELFF
many	TRBJ1-4	TRBV7-2	CASSRQPTNEKLFF
many	TRBJ1-3	TRBV7-2	CASSLLGAGSGNTIYF
few	TRBJ1-4	TRBV20-1	CSAKIPTNEKLFF
many	TRBJ2-7	TRBV3-1	CASSLREGEQYF
many	TRBJ2-6	TRBV7-8	CASSFRSGANVLTF
.	TRBJ1-6	TRBV12-3/TRBV12-4	CASSSRRSGNSPLHF
once	TRBJ1-1	TRBV14	CASSQDLGLEAFF
many	TRBJ2-5	TRBV11-3	CASSHRGVEGETQYF
many	TRBJ2-5	TRBV5-5	CASRTGQGETQYF